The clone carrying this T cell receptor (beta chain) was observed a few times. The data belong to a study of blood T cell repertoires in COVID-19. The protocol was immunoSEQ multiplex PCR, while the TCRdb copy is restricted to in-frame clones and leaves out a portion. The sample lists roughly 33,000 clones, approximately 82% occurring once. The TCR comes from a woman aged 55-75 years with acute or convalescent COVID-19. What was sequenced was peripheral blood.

CDR3 nucleotides: TGCAGTGCGAACAGGGGAGGAGAGCAGTTCTTC. It codes for CSANRGGEQFF. The chain recombines TRBV20-1 with TRBJ2-1, with a possible D match to TRBD1 (7 bases). There are 11 residues in the CDR3. Looked up from germline, CDR1 is DFQATT and CDR2 is SNEGSKA (reference sequence). The germline V and J ends were trimmed by 6 bases and 10 bases, with 13 bases remaining between them.